Sequencing of this T cell receptor (beta chain) was carried out in a study of a mutant IDH1 vaccine in newly diagnosed glioma. This clone was picked up one time. Its target is unknown. Profiled with immunoSEQ multiplex PCR; TCRdb holds only in-frame clones, not every one. This table holds roughly 110,000 clones, almost 90% found once. The sample's time point: week 11, during vaccination. All doses held 300 ug of mutant IDH1 20-mer peptide, with topical imiquimod. CDR3 length: 15 residues. Germline CDR1 is SNHLY and CDR2 is FYNNEI. V was pared by 6 bases and J by 5 bases, with 8 bases of the junction left unmatched.

This clonotype was sampled from a woman aged 45 to 65 with glioma. The chain is built from TRBV2 and TRBJ2-5, with TRBD2 matching over 11 bases. This sample comprised PBMCs, obtained from a glioma patient whose treatment included an IDH1 peptide vaccine. The CDR3 spells CASSLSGRAWETQYF. CDR3 in DNA: TGTGCCAGCAGCCTTAGCGGGAGGGCCTGGGAGACCCAGTACTTC.